The 7 T cell receptor beta chains reported below all come from one sample, sequenced in a study of CD8+ T cells in alopecia areata. cDNA reverse transcribed from extracted RNA served as the sequencing template. Measured with immunoSEQ multiplex PCR; TCRdb has only the in-frame clones, and not every one. The sample shows approximately 30,000 clones, 55% of them seen only once. Sequencing input: NKG2D-high CD8+ T cells sorted from blood. The receptors were gathered from a human donor with alopecia areata.

The chain carries TRBV7-9 and TRBJ2-7; 7 bases map to TRBD1. CDR1 and CDR2 from the germline V gene are SEHNR and FQNEAQ (reference sequence). The ends lost 4 bases at V and 2 bases at J; junction bases unmatched: 11. The CDR3 covers 16 residues. The CDR3 protein is CASSSGGGTDPYEQYF. In DNA form, the CDR3 reads TGTGCCAGCAGCTCTGGCGGTGGGACAGATCCCTACGAGCAGTACTTC.

The chain couples TRBV2 to TRBJ1-2, with D perhaps TRBD1 (5 bases). CDR3 length: 14 residues. In germline, CDR1 is SNHLY, CDR2 FYNNEI. The V gene lost 3 bases and the J gene lost 7 bases, with 15 bases spanning the gap. The CDR3 DNA is TGTGCCAGCAGTGAGGGCAGGGATAGGGCTGGCTACACCTTC. Protein product: CASSEGRDRAGYTF.

This clone was seen a few times. The chain employs TRBV4-3 and TRBJ1-1; no clear D. V lost 1 base and J lost 0, with 3 bases in between. CDR3 length: 13 amino acids. Germline CDR1 reads LGHNA; CDR2 reads YSLEER. The CDR3 bases are TGCGCCAGCAGCCAAGCAGTGAACACTGAAGCTTTCTTT. Protein sequence: CASSQAVNTEAFF.

The V call is TRBV27, the J call TRBJ2-7; D is perhaps TRBD1 (6 bases). CDR3 size: 14 residues. CDR1 and CDR2 (germline): MNHEY, SMNVEV (reference sequence). V lost 3 bases, J lost 2 bases, and 11 bases lay in between. CDR3 DNA sequence: TGTGCCAGCAGTTTTCAGGGGTCAACCTACGAGCAGTACTTC. Translating it yields CASSFQGSTYEQYF.

The V gene is TRBV14, the J gene TRBJ2-5; D may be TRBD2 (6 bases). Judging by the DNA end, TRBJ2-7 fits better; the J call may be wrong. Per germline, CDR1 SGHDN and CDR2 FVKESK. This CDR3 comprises 17 residues. The CDR3 coding sequence is TGTGCCAGCAGCCAACCCCGCGGGGCCCCGGGGGACCACGAGCAGTACTTC. Encoded protein: CASSQPRGAPGDHEQYF.

The gene calls are TRBV7-9 and TRBJ2-5, with no clear D. This CDR3 region has 13 residues. Trimming removed 5 bases from V and 0 bases from J, with 7 bases in between. Germline V CDR1 and CDR2: SEHNR, FQNEAQ (reference sequence). CDR3: CASSPPNQETQYF. CDR3 in DNA: TGTGCCAGCAGCCCCCCGAACCAAGAGACCCAGTACTTC.

The V and J genes are TRBV5-4 and TRBJ2-7, with 13 bases aligning to TRBD2. This CDR3 is built from 17 residues. V lost 6 bases to trimming and J lost 1 base; unmatched junction nucleotides: 10. CDR1 and CDR2 from the germline V gene are SGHNT and YYREEE (reference sequence). The CDR3 DNA sequence: TGTGCCAGCAAGCGGGTACTAGCGGGAGGGTCTTCCTACGAGCAGTACTTC. Residues: CASKRVLAGGSSYEQYF.